This T cell receptor beta chain came from a study of T cells in Graves' hyperthyroidism and ophthalmopathy. This clonotype was observed many times. Researchers took RNA transcripts and amplified the TCR beta CDR3 regions from them. The HTBI primer set drove a first-round RT-PCR of the TCR CDR3. MiXCR, run by TCRdb on the multiplex PCR reads, gives a single entry per CDR3 protein. The sample yields 480,000 or so distinct CDR3 sequences, over 45% seen once. With 7 bases removed from V and 4 bases from J, the gap between germline ends came to 14 bases. This CDR3 comprises 15 residues. Germline V CDR1 and CDR2: PRHDT, FYEKMQ (reference sequence).

The rearrangement uses TRBV13 and TRBJ1-6, with D possibly being TRBD1 (6 bases). The clonotype comes from an adult woman with Graves' disease, either hyperthyroidism or ophthalmopathy (not recorded which). The sequenced material came from peripheral blood or thyroid tissue (not recorded which). CDR3 residues: CASTDRQAYNSPLHF. CDR3 in DNA: TGTGCCAGCACCGACAGACAGGCGTATAATTCACCCCTCCACTTT.